This is a list of T cell receptor beta chains from one sample in a study of T cells in Graves' hyperthyroidism and ophthalmopathy. TCRdb recomputed calls from the multiplex PCR reads with MiXCR, one row per CDR3 protein. Of about 400,000 distinct CDR3 sequences listed, approximately 15% are singletons. The sequencing sample was made of blood. The origin of the receptors is a woman in her late teens or twenties with Graves' hyperthyroidism. CDR3s include the opening cysteine and the closing phenylalanine or tryptophan. Each record gives: D gene, J gene, V gene, clone size, CDR3 protein, CDR3 DNA. D genes are given only for firm matches. Size tells how often a clone was seen (once, few, many) or the class of an expanded clone, and some rows leave it out.

TRBD2	TRBJ2-7	TRBV20-1	many	CSAPRTSGRNEQYF	TGCAGTGCTCCTCGCACTAGCGGGAGGAACGAGCAGTACTTC
-	TRBJ2-3	TRBV27	many	CASPEVGEDTQYF	TGTGCCAGCCCCGAGGTCGGGGAAGATACGCAGTATTTT
-	TRBJ1-5	TRBV12-3/TRBV12-4	-	CASSGEGNYQPQHF	TGTGCCAGCAGTGGGGAGGGGAACTATCAGCCCCAGCATTTT
-	TRBJ1-4	TRBV9	few	CASSVGLPWREKLFF	TGTGCCAGCAGCGTAGGTCTCCCCTGGCGAGAAAAACTGTTTTTT
-	TRBJ1-3	TRBV19	many	CASSWGAGNTIYF	TGTGCCAGTAGTTGGGGAGCTGGAAACACCATATATTTT
TRBD2	TRBJ2-3	TRBV6-5	few	CASSWSGNVADTQYF	TGTGCCAGCAGTTGGAGCGGGAATGTCGCAGATACGCAGTATTTT
-	TRBJ2-3	TRBV3-1	many	CASSPEDSWADTQYF	TGTGCCAGCAGCCCGGAAGACTCGTGGGCAGATACGCAGTATTTT
-	TRBJ2-6	TRBV7-9	many	CASSLLGGNPGANVLTF	TGTGCCAGCAGCCTCTTGGGGGGAAATCCCGGGGCCAACGTCCTGACTTTC
TRBD1	TRBJ2-3	TRBV6-5	-	CASSYADRVRDTQYF	TGTGCCAGCAGTTACGCGGACAGGGTTAGGGATACGCAGTATTTT
TRBD1	TRBJ1-1	TRBV12-3/TRBV12-4	many	CASSPWTGARTEAFF	TGTGCCAGCAGTCCGTGGACAGGGGCTAGGACTGAAGCTTTCTTT
-	TRBJ2-7	TRBV7-3	many	CASSPAAGFFYEQYF	TGTGCCAGCAGCCCGGCGGCAGGGTTTTTCTACGAGCAGTACTTC
TRBD1	TRBJ1-5	TRBV6-1	many	CASSRDRGRNQPQHF	TGTGCCAGCAGCCGCGACAGGGGAAGGAATCAGCCCCAGCATTTT
TRBD1	TRBJ1-5	TRBV19	-	CASGLGPRGSNQPQHF	TGTGCCAGTGGTCTAGGGCCCAGGGGGAGTAATCAGCCCCAGCATTTT
-	TRBJ2-2	TRBV11-1	many	CASSSLGTNTGELFF	TGTGCCAGCAGCTCGTTAGGGACGAACACCGGGGAGCTGTTTTTT
TRBD2	TRBJ2-3	TRBV12-3/TRBV12-4	many	CASRTSGRGTDTQYF	TGTGCCAGCAGGACTAGCGGGAGGGGCACAGATACGCAGTATTTT
TRBD1	TRBJ1-4	TRBV3-1	many	CASSPHPGQEGEKLFF	TGTGCCAGCAGCCCCCATCCGGGACAGGAGGGGGAAAAACTGTTTTTT
TRBD1	TRBJ2-1	TRBV3-1	few	CASSQGVGMFNEQFF	TGTGCCAGCAGTCAGGGGGTTGGTATGTTCAATGAGCAGTTCTTC
-	TRBJ1-4	TRBV30	many	CAWSAGVWEKLFF	TGTGCCTGGAGTGCCGGCGTATGGGAAAAACTGTTTTTT
TRBD1	TRBJ1-6	TRBV5-6	few	CASSPGTASPLHF	TGTGCCAGCAGCCCCGGGACAGCCTCACCCCTCCACTTT
-	TRBJ1-2	TRBV28	many	CASSSQGHGYTF	TGTGCCAGCAGTTCCCAGGGACATGGCTACACCTTC
-	TRBJ1-6	TRBV11-2	many	CASRFPRGGSPLHF	TGTGCCAGCAGGTTTCCCAGGGGCGGTTCACCCCTCCACTTT
-	TRBJ2-1	TRBV5-1	many	CASSLAGFRKQFF	TGCGCCAGCAGCTTGGCCGGATTTAGGAAGCAGTTCTTC
-	TRBJ2-7	TRBV18	many	CASSPRLAQWYF	TGTGCCAGCTCACCAAGGTTGGCTCAATGGTACTTC